This record covers a single TCR beta chain. Sequencing relied on immunoSEQ assay v3.0, run at survey level. Generated by immunoSEQ multiplex PCR, the TCRdb table keeps only in-frame clones and is missing some. The profile shows tens of thousands of clones, roughly 97% of them singletons. Germline CDR1 reads MNHEY; CDR2 reads SMNVEV (reference sequence). The V segment lost 4 bases and the J segment 5 bases; nucleotides outside the gene matches: 13. CDR3 size: 16 residues. This specimen belongs to a study of long-term antiretroviral therapy in people with HIV. This TCR was sampled from a man aged 25-40 years with HIV. V is TRBV27 and J is TRBJ1-2; 7 nucleotides line up with TRBD1. This specimen was unsorted PBMCs, taken 6.9 years after starting antiretroviral therapy. CDR3 coding DNA: TGTGCCAGCAGTTCCCTAGGAGGGACAGCCAGTTATGGCTACACCTTC. Residues: CASSSLGGTASYGYTF.